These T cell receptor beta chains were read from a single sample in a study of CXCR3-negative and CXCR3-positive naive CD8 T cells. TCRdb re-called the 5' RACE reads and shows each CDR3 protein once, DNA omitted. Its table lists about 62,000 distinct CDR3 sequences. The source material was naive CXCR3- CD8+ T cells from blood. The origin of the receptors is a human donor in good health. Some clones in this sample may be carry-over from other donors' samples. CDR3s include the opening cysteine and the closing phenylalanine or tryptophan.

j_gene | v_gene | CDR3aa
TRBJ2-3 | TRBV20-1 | CSARDTRKGEDTQYF
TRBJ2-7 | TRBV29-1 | CSARTASSYEQYF
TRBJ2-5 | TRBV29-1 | CSAKLAGGPGETQYF
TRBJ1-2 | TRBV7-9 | CASSLGQGYTF
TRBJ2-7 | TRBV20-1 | CSARDPGAYEQYF
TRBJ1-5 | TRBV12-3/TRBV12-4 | CASSLGGSQPQHF
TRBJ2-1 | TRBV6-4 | CASSPQGDSYNEQLF
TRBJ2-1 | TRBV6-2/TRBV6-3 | CASSYDGGSYNEQFF
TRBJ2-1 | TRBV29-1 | CSVPGGNEQFF
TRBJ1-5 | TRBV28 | CASSPYSNQPQHF
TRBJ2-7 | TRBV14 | CASSRGLYEQYF
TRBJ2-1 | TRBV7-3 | CASSEGTYNEQFF
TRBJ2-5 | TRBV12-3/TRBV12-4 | CASSHRQVETQYF
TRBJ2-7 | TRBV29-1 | CSVAEDGYEQYF
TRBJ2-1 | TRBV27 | CASSSSAGGVNEQFF